The 17 T cell receptor beta chains listed next were all sequenced from one sample in a study of control samples from healthy donors and cancer patients (dated by TCRdb to 2018 to 2020). Receptor amplification or capture employed the immunoSEQ multiplex PCR assay. The table comes from immuneACCESS by way of TCRdb, which keeps in-frame sequences with V and J called. Part of the clones is missing from these tables; in studies checked, under half for an unresolved V gene and the rest for unknown reasons. The sample has about 120,000 clones on record, 93% of them singletons. Of the sample, roughly 2.5% is held by the ten largest clones. Sequences were obtained from blood. The receptors come from a young man in good health.

The V and J genes are TRBV10-1 and TRBJ1-4; no reliable D call. Deletions cut 7 bases from V and 3 bases from J, with 12 bases between. The CDR3 has 14 residues. Germline-derived CDR1 and CDR2 are WNHNN and SYGVQD (reference sequence). The CDR3 spells CASIGSGPNEKLFF. In DNA form, the CDR3 reads TGCGCCAGCATAGGGAGTGGGCCTAATGAAAAACTGTTTTTT.

The chain links TRBV4-1 to TRBJ2-1; 7 bases are a match to TRBD2. V lost 0 bases to trimming and J lost 4 bases; unmatched junction nucleotides: 9. The CDR3 runs 17 residues. CDR1 is MGHRA, CDR2 YSYEKL, per germline. The CDR3 reads CASSQDRASGQYNEQFF. The CDR3, as DNA: TGCGCCAGCAGCCAAGACCGAGCTAGCGGCCAATACAATGAGCAGTTCTTC.

The chain employs TRBV11-2 and TRBJ1-1; TRBD1 aligns across 8 bases. Germline V gives CDR1 SGHAT, CDR2 FQNNGV. V gave up 0 bases and J gave up 7 bases; unmatched junction bases: 4. CDR3 size: 14 residues. The CDR3 spells CASSLDRGRDEAFF. CDR3 sequence (DNA): TGTGCCAGCAGCTTAGACAGGGGGCGGGATGAAGCTTTCTTT. Full variable domain (remainder filled in from reference TRBV11-2 and TRBJ1-1): EAGVAQSPRYKIIEKRQSVAFWCNPISGHATLYWYQQILGQGPKLLIQFQNNGVVDDSQLPKDRFSAERLKGVDSTLKIQPAKLEDSAVYLCASSLDRGRDEAFFGQGTRLTVV.

The CDR3 DNA follows: TGTGCCAGCAGCTCCTCAGCTAACTATGGCTACACCTTC. It yields the protein CASSSSANYGYTF. The chain is built from TRBV11-2 and TRBJ1-2; unclear D gene. V was clipped by 4 bases and J by 0 bases, with 6 bases between them. The CDR3 sequence is 13 residues long. CDR1 and CDR2 (germline): SGHAT, FQNNGV.

The V call is TRBV5-6, the J call TRBJ2-3; D ambiguous. The CDR3 sequence is 12 residues long. V was pared by 0 bases and J by 5 bases, with 4 bases between. Per the germline V gene, CDR1 is SGHDT and CDR2 is YYEEEE. The CDR3 protein is CASSLVGDTQYF. The CDR3 region has the DNA TGTGCCAGCAGCTTGGTCGGAGATACGCAGTATTTT. Full variable domain (outside the CDR3, taken from reference TRBV5-6 and TRBJ2-3): DAGVTQSPTHLIKTRGQQVTLRCSPKSGHDTVSWYQQALGQGPQFIFQYYEEEERQRGNFPDRFSGHQFPNYSSELNVNALLLGDSALYLCASSLVGDTQYFGPGTRLTVL.

The CDR3 loop is CASGQAFF. The CDR3 bases are TGTGCCAGCGGCCAAGCTTTCTTT. The chain couples TRBV7-9 to TRBJ1-1; D is uncertain. The V gene's germline CDR1 is SEHNR and CDR2 FQNEAQ (reference sequence). V lost 8 bases to trimming and J lost 9 bases, with 4 bases between them. The CDR3 contains 8 residues.

The chain combines TRBV27 with TRBJ1-1; tentative D call: TRBD1 (6 bases). V shed 7 bases and J shed 10 bases, with 19 bases lying between them. CDR3 size: 13 residues. CDR1 is MNHEY, CDR2 SMNVEV, per germline (reference sequence). CDR3: CASTRGQSEPAFF. The CDR3, as DNA: TGTGCCAGCACCCGAGGACAGAGTGAGCCAGCTTTCTTT.

This chain joins TRBV24-1 and TRBJ2-3; the D call may be TRBD1 or TRBD2 (5 bases each). Trimming took 9 bases from V and 2 from J, leaving 17 bases between them. The CDR3 is 15 amino acids. Germline V gives CDR1 KGHDR, CDR2 SFDVKD. DNA of the CDR3: TGTGCCACCCGGGCTTCGGGACCCTACACAGATACGCAGTATTTT. Protein: CATRASGPYTDTQYF.

The chain combines TRBV28 with TRBJ1-2; 8 bases agree with TRBD1. Germline V gives CDR1 MDHEN, CDR2 SYDVKM. This CDR3 spans 14 amino acids. Trimming took 4 bases from V and 4 from J; bases not matched to a gene: 5. CDR3 in amino acids: CASSSGQGVYGYTF. The CDR3 DNA sequence: TGTGCCAGCAGTTCTGGACAGGGCGTCTATGGCTACACCTTC.

The sample holds one count of this clone. V and J are TRBV6-5 and TRBJ2-6; D unresolved. Germline-derived CDR1 and CDR2 are MNHEY and SVGAGI. This CDR3 has 14 amino acids. Deletions cut 6 bases from V and 0 bases from J, with 6 bases between. For the CDR3, the DNA is TGTGCCAGCAGAGAGGACTCTGGGGCCAACGTCCTGACTTTC. It specifies CASREDSGANVLTF.

This clone appeared a single time. The CDR3 region has the DNA TGCGCCAGCAGCTTGGAAAGGTCCGGGTATACTGAAGCTTTCTTT. Translating it yields CASSLERSGYTEAFF. The chain couples TRBV5-1 to TRBJ1-1, with D uncertain. The germline V gene has CDR1 SGHRS and CDR2 YFSETQ. The CDR3 runs 15 residues. V lost 0 bases and J 5 bases, leaving 14 bases between the germline ends.

The chain joins TRBV7-8 to TRBJ1-5, with no clear D. V was cut by 0 bases and J by 6 bases, with 12 bases left in between. The CDR3 covers 15 residues. From germline, CDR1 is SGHVS and CDR2 FQNEAQ. The CDR3 sequence is CASSLAAAQAQPQHF. The DNA of the CDR3 is TGTGCCAGCAGCTTAGCGGCCGCGCAGGCTCAGCCCCAGCATTTT.

The chain recombines TRBV10-3 with TRBJ1-1, with 7 bases that match TRBD1. This CDR3 is built from 16 residues. Trimming at V came to 5 bases and at J to 5 bases, leaving 14 bases not matched to a gene. In germline, CDR1 is ENHRY, CDR2 SYGVKD. The CDR3 coding sequence is TGTGCCATCAGTAGAAAGGACAGGCCCATGGGGACTGAAGCTTTCTTT. It translates to CAISRKDRPMGTEAFF.

The chain uses TRBV5-8 and TRBJ2-5; D gene ambiguous. The V and J ends lost 3 bases and 5 bases respectively, with 14 bases between them. This CDR3 spans 14 amino acids. Germline assignment: CDR1 SGHTS and CDR2 YDEGEE. The CDR3 is CASSSIGSSETQYF. The CDR3 nucleotides are TGTGCCAGCAGCTCGATAGGTAGCTCGGAGACCCAGTACTTC. Based on the CDR3 plus reference TRBV5-8 and TRBJ2-5, the full variable domain is EAGVTQSPTHLIKTRGQQATLRCSPISGHTSVYWYQQALGLGLQFLLWYDEGEERNRGNFPPRFSGRQFPNYSSELNVNALELEDSALYLCASSSIGSSETQYFGPGTRLLVL.

The V gene is TRBV5-6, the J gene TRBJ1-1, with D unclear. V lost 0 bases, J lost 10 bases, and 10 bases lay in between. The CDR3 covers 12 residues. CDR1 and CDR2 from the germline V gene are SGHDT and YYEEEE. The CDR3 protein is CASSLGGFGAFF. The CDR3 coding sequence is TGTGCCAGCAGCTTGGGGGGTTTCGGAGCTTTCTTT.

The J gene is TRBJ2-1, the V gene TRBV7-2, with D possibly being TRBD1 or TRBD2 (6 bases each). Trimming pared 1 base from V and 8 bases from J, leaving 12 bases between. Looked up from germline, CDR1 is SGHTA and CDR2 is FQGNSA. This CDR3 contains 14 residues. The CDR3 DNA follows: TGTGCCAGCAGCTTAGTAGGGGGGTCCCATGAGCAGTTCTTC. Translating gives CASSLVGGSHEQFF.

This sequence joins TRBV7-2 and TRBJ1-1; perhaps TRBD1 as D (5 bases). The CDR3 is 15 amino acids. The V end was cut by 5 bases, the J end by 1 base, with 14 bases between. CDR1 and CDR2 from the germline V gene are SGHTA and FQGNSA. The CDR3 bases are TGTGCCAGCAGCCCTCGGACACTCACGAACACTGAAGCTTTCTTT. It yields the protein CASSPRTLTNTEAFF.